The present T cell receptor (beta chain) was sequenced within a study of regulatory T cells in long-lasting Graves disease. Study outcomes and limitations: Under persistent disease, TRBV28, TRBJ1-2 and TRBJ2-5 were used preferentially. Compared with new cases, persistent Graves' patients showed reduced TCR diversity. The persistent group shared around 2,700 public clonotypes, more than the 966 shared by new patients.

Documented time point: newly diagnosed GD, antithyroid drugs for less than 3 months. Extracted PBMC RNA gave rise to the TCR library. CDR3 length equals 16 residues. Per the germline V gene, CDR1 is SGHTA and CDR2 is FQGNSA. Germline trimming cut 7 bases from V and 7 bases from J; bases unmatched to any gene: 10. The authors built TCR beta libraries using iRepertoire HTBI primers and Arm-PCR of CDR3 regions. TCRdb reprocessed the multiplex PCR reads via MiXCR and lists one record per CDR3 protein. Here the sample spans over 500,000 distinct CDR3 sequences, roughly 16% being singletons. As for this clonotype: The antigen is not known.

This sample also appeared in a second study, on T cells in Graves' hyperthyroidism and ophthalmopathy.

The sequences come from peripheral blood mononuclear cells (PBMCs), collected at new diagnosis, from a patient treated with antithyroid drugs. The chain recombines TRBV7-2 with TRBJ2-2; 12 bases align to TRBD1. The receptor comes from a woman between 25 and 40 years old with Graves disease. CDR3 sequence: CASNRGQGARNGELFF. CDR3 coding DNA: TGTGCCAGCAATAGGGGACAGGGGGCGCGAAACGGGGAGCTGTTTTTT.